Each of the 29 T cell receptor beta chains below was sequenced from the same sample in a study of shared clonotypes between healthy human individuals. As defined, naive CD8 cells were CD45RO-negative and positively selected for CCR7, with terminally differentiated effector memory CD45RA+ cells excluded. The protocol was immunoSEQ multiplex PCR, while the TCRdb copy is restricted to in-frame clones and leaves out a portion. The table records a few hundred thousand clones, about 95% of them present only once. Sequencing was done on a sample of naive CD8+ T cells sorted from blood. These receptors were obtained from a woman aged 30 to 39 in good health.

The V gene is TRBV27, the J gene TRBJ2-5; no firm D call. The J call may be wrong; the DNA end is better matched by TRBJ2-7. CDR1 and CDR2 from the germline V gene are MNHEY and SMNVEV (reference sequence). The CDR3 extends over 16 amino acids. For the CDR3, the DNA is TGTGCCAGCAGTCAAAGATGGTCTACTGTCACATACGAGCAGTACTTC. It encodes CASSQRWSTVTYEQYF.

The chain couples TRBV5-1 to TRBJ1-1; D may be TRBD1 (6 bases). There are 14 residues in the CDR3. CDR1 SGHRS and CDR2 YFSETQ come from the germline V gene. Trimming removed 4 bases from V and 5 bases from J, with 15 bases in between. CDR3 coding DNA: TGCGCCAGCAGCCCAAGGGGGTGGGGTACTGAAGCTTTCTTT. Residues: CASSPRGWGTEAFF.

The rearrangement links TRBV28 to TRBJ1-5, with 7 nucleotides matching TRBD1. The CDR3 has 16 amino acids. With 3 bases clipped from V and 0 bases from J, the junction kept 5 bases outside the gene matches. Germline CDR1 is MDHEN and CDR2 is SYDVKM. CDR3 sequence reads: CASSFETGYSNQPQHF. Here the CDR3 DNA reads TGTGCCAGCAGTTTTGAGACAGGGTATAGCAATCAGCCCCAGCATTTT.

The CDR3 DNA sequence: TGTGCCAGCAGTTACTCCCCGGGGACCTCCTACGAGCAGTACTTC. Translating gives CASSYSPGTSYEQYF. This chain connects TRBV6-6 to TRBJ2-7; D is possibly TRBD1 or TRBD2 (5 bases each). The CDR3 has 15 residues. The V end lost 0 bases, the J end lost 0 bases, and 9 bases lay between the germline ends. Germline CDR1 and CDR2: MNHNY and SVGAGI (reference sequence).

As for this clone: In the same sample, other DNA sequences code for this CDR3. The gene calls are TRBV2 and TRBJ2-3; D is perhaps TRBD1 (6 bases). Trimming stripped 7 bases from V and 1 base from J, with 9 bases between. Germline loops: CDR1 SNHLY, CDR2 FYNNEI. There are 13 residues in the CDR3. The CDR3 DNA follows: TGTGCCAGCACAGGGGCTCGCACAGATACGCAGTATTTT. Amino acid sequence: CASTGARTDTQYF.

The CDR3 reads CASSGGAYSNQPQHF. The CDR3 region has the DNA TGTGCCAGTAGTGGTGGGGCTTATAGCAATCAGCCCCAGCATTTT. The chain combines TRBV19 with TRBJ1-5; possible D gene TRBD1, 5 bases. The CDR3 spans 15 residues. V was trimmed by 5 bases and J by 0 bases, leaving 11 bases between them. Germline V lookup: CDR1 LNHDA, CDR2 SQIVND (reference sequence).

The chain links TRBV7-8 to TRBJ2-3; either TRBD1 or TRBD2 may fit D (5 bases each). Trimming shortened V by 5 bases and J by 6 bases, and 21 bases separated the two germline ends. The CDR3 covers 16 residues. CDR1 and CDR2 from the germline V gene are SGHVS and FQNEAQ. CDR3 region: CASSHGHRDPLDTQYF. Written as DNA, the CDR3 is TGTGCCAGCAGCCATGGGCACCGGGACCCCCTGGATACGCAGTATTTT.

The chain recombines TRBV15 with TRBJ2-7; a weak D match, TRBD2 (5 bases). V was pared by 1 base and J by 2 bases, with 12 bases between. The CDR3 is 15 amino acids. Germline V gene data show CDR1 as LNHNV and CDR2 as YYDKDF (reference sequence). The CDR3 sequence is CATSRVGRGAYEQYF. Here the CDR3 DNA reads TGTGCCACCAGCAGAGTCGGTCGGGGTGCCTACGAGCAGTACTTC.

The chain is built from TRBV30 and TRBJ2-1; perhaps D is TRBD1 or TRBD2 (6 bases each). This CDR3 region has 15 residues. Per germline, CDR1 GTSNPN and CDR2 SVGIG (reference sequence). The CDR3 sequence is CALGRGESSYNEQFF. As DNA, the CDR3 is TGTGCACTTGGAAGGGGGGAGAGCTCCTACAATGAGCAGTTCTTC.

J is TRBJ2-3 and V is TRBV7-2, with 10 bases that match TRBD2. The V segment lost 4 bases and the J segment 2 bases; nucleotides outside the gene matches: 15. Per the germline V gene, CDR1 is SGHTA and CDR2 is FQGNSA. This CDR3 contains 19 residues. This CDR3 reads CASSSTTQTSGVLTDTQYF. DNA of the CDR3: TGTGCCAGCAGCTCGACGACCCAAACTAGCGGGGTTCTCACAGATACGCAGTATTTT.

The chain recombines TRBV27 with TRBJ2-1; D not certain. This CDR3 has 13 residues. Trimming removed 5 bases from V and 7 bases from J, with 12 bases in between. Germline CDR1 and CDR2: MNHEY and SMNVEV (reference sequence). This CDR3 reads CASSHNTGNEQFF. CDR3 sequence (DNA): TGTGCCAGCAGTCACAACACCGGAAATGAGCAGTTCTTC.

The chain couples TRBV9 to TRBJ2-1; D might be TRBD2 (6 bases). CDR1 is SGDLS, CDR2 YYNGEE, per germline. CDR3 length: 15 residues. Trimming took 5 bases from V and 0 from J, leaving 12 bases between them. CDR3 sequence (DNA): TGTGCCAGCAGTTCTCGGGGGAGCTCCTACAATGAGCAGTTCTTC. It encodes CASSSRGSSYNEQFF.

The V and J genes are TRBV19 and TRBJ2-3; 11 bases agree with TRBD2. Unmatched junction bases numbered 16, after V lost 3 bases and J lost 5 bases. The CDR3 sequence is 19 residues long. The germline gives CDR1 LNHDA, CDR2 SQIVND (reference sequence). The DNA of the CDR3 is TGTGCCAGTAGTATCTTCTTCCTAGCGGGAGGTGGCGTGGGAGATACGCAGTATTTT. Translation gives CASSIFFLAGGGVGDTQYF.

On this clone itself: Distinct nucleotide sequences in the sample also encode this CDR3. The V gene is TRBV27, the J gene TRBJ2-7, with TRBD1 identical over 8 bases. Looked up from germline, CDR1 is MNHEY and CDR2 is SMNVEV (reference sequence). This CDR3 contains 14 residues. V trimming: 3 bases; J trimming: 2 bases; junction bases outside the gene matches: 3. The CDR3 here is CASSFGTGTYEQYF. The CDR3 bases are TGTGCCAGCAGTTTTGGGACAGGTACCTACGAGCAGTACTTC.

The V and J genes are TRBV9 and TRBJ2-1; 11 bases are a match to TRBD2. CDR1 and CDR2 from the germline V gene are SGDLS and YYNGEE. This CDR3 spans 16 amino acids. Unmatched junction bases numbered 10, after V lost 3 bases and J lost 8 bases. The CDR3 DNA reads TGTGCCAGCAGCGGAGGAGGGCTAGCGGGAGGCCATGAGCAGTTCTTC. Translation: CASSGGGLAGGHEQFF.

This chain links TRBV29-1 with TRBJ2-7; maybe TRBD1 (6 bases). Deletions cut 5 bases from V and 2 bases from J, with 16 bases between. The length of the CDR3 is 14 residues. Per germline, CDR1 SQVTM and CDR2 ANQGSEA. DNA for the CDR3: TGCAGCGTTCTTGGGGGCGACATTCCCTACGAGCAGTACTTC. Protein sequence: CSVLGGDIPYEQYF.

This rearrangement joins TRBV9 to TRBJ2-1, with 14 bases identical to TRBD2. Germline CDR1 reads SGDLS; CDR2 reads YYNGEE. The V gene end was trimmed by 4 bases and the J gene end by 4 bases; junction bases not matched to a gene: 4. The CDR3 extends over 16 amino acids. CDR3 nucleotide sequence: TGTGCCAGCAGCTCCGGGACTAGCGGGAGATACAATGAGCAGTTCTTC. Protein: CASSSGTSGRYNEQFF.

The V and J genes are TRBV27 and TRBJ1-1; D not resolved. Germline CDR1 reads MNHEY; CDR2 reads SMNVEV (reference sequence). The CDR3 sequence is 13 residues long. Trimming pared 0 bases from V and 5 bases from J, leaving 7 bases between. The CDR3 protein is CASSLSGRTEAFF. In DNA, the CDR3 is TGTGCCAGCAGTTTATCAGGGCGGACTGAAGCTTTCTTT.

This chain uses TRBV7-9 with TRBJ2-7; TRBD1 agrees at 9 bases. CDR3 length equals 15 residues. Germline V gene lookup returns CDR1 SEHNR and CDR2 FQNEAQ (reference sequence). Germline trimming cut 0 bases from V and 6 bases from J; bases unmatched to any gene: 6. The CDR3 coding sequence is TGTGCCAGCAGCTTAGCAGGGACAGGGATGGCCGAGCAGTACTTC. It codes for CASSLAGTGMAEQYF.

The chain combines TRBV5-6 with TRBJ2-7, with D uncertain. The germline gives CDR1 SGHDT, CDR2 YYEEEE. V was shortened by 0 bases and J by 6 bases, with 7 bases between the two germline ends. This CDR3 has 12 amino acids. The CDR3, as DNA: TGTGCCAGCAGCTTGGCTGTTGGCGAGCAGTACTTC. Protein: CASSLAVGEQYF.

This chain joins TRBV10-3 and TRBJ2-1; 10 nucleotides match TRBD2. The CDR3 totals 16 residues. In germline, CDR1 is ENHRY, CDR2 SYGVKD. V trimming: 1 base; J trimming: 4 bases; junction bases outside the gene matches: 4. In DNA, the CDR3 is TGTGCCATCAGTGAGTTGCCTAGCGGGGGATACAATGAGCAGTTCTTC. It specifies CAISELPSGGYNEQFF.

This chain links TRBV9 with TRBJ2-1; TRBD1 matches 10 bases. J lost 7 bases, V lost 1 base, and 8 bases had no gene match. Germline loops: CDR1 SGDLS, CDR2 YYNGEE. The CDR3 consists of 16 residues. Written as DNA, the CDR3 is TGTGCCAGCAGCGTACCCGGGACAGGGGTTTTGAATGAGCAGTTCTTC. Protein product: CASSVPGTGVLNEQFF.

V gene TRBV5-6 combines with J gene TRBJ1-1; D unclear. With 1 base removed from V and 5 bases from J, the gap between germline ends came to 12 bases. The CDR3 contains 14 residues. CDR1 is SGHDT, CDR2 YYEEEE, per germline. The CDR3 spells CASSLSTGPTEAFF. Here the CDR3 DNA reads TGTGCCAGCAGCTTGTCGACGGGCCCGACTGAAGCTTTCTTT.

This chain links TRBV9 with TRBJ2-2; maybe TRBD1 (6 bases). V lost 7 bases and J lost 6, with 13 bases in between. This CDR3 is built from 13 residues. Germline CDR1 and CDR2: SGDLS and YYNGEE. CDR3: CASSDSWAGELFF. The CDR3 bases are TGTGCCAGCTCGGACAGTTGGGCCGGGGAGCTGTTTTTT.

This sequence joins TRBV6-1 and TRBJ2-7; a possible D gene is TRBD1 (5 bases). The V and J ends lost 4 bases and 1 base respectively, with 14 bases between them. This CDR3 is 15 amino acids long. The germline gives CDR1 MNHNS, CDR2 SASEGT. The CDR3 DNA reads TGTGCCAGCAGTGTAGACGGACACCCTTCCTACGAGCAGTACTTC. This gives the protein CASSVDGHPSYEQYF.

This clone was picked up one time. This chain connects TRBV5-6 to TRBJ1-6; no clear D gene. With 3 bases removed from V and 8 bases from J, the gap between germline ends came to 3 bases. This CDR3 is built from 11 residues. Germline values: CDR1 SGHDT, CDR2 YYEEEE. The CDR3 reads CASSSHSPLHF. The CDR3 DNA follows: TGTGCCAGCAGCTCGCATTCACCCCTCCACTTT.

The chain links TRBV9 to TRBJ2-3; D is possibly TRBD1 or TRBD2 (5 bases each). Germline lookup yields CDR1 SGDLS and CDR2 YYNGEE. The V gene lost 0 bases and the J gene lost 2 bases, with 13 bases spanning the gap. The CDR3 runs to 16 residues. The CDR3 loop reads CASSVGGKSSTDTQYF. The CDR3 nucleotides are TGTGCCAGCAGCGTAGGGGGGAAGAGTTCCACAGATACGCAGTATTTT.

This clone was recorded once. The chain has TRBV7-6 and TRBJ2-1, with no clear D. This CDR3 contains 13 residues. Germline values: CDR1 SGHVS, CDR2 FNYEAQ. The V end lost 6 bases, the J end lost 5 bases, and 11 bases lay between the germline ends. The CDR3 DNA is TGTGCCAGCAGTGGGCTTAATAACAATGAGCAGTTCTTC. Protein product: CASSGLNNNEQFF.

This chain joins TRBV6-1 and TRBJ1-4; no clear D gene. CDR1 is MNHNS, CDR2 SASEGT, per germline. Trimming stripped 1 base from V and 7 bases from J, with 7 bases between. CDR3 length: 13 amino acids. The CDR3 region is CASSEVWGEKLFF. The CDR3 coding sequence is TGTGCCAGCAGTGAAGTCTGGGGTGAAAAACTGTTTTTT.